Below are 13 T cell receptor beta chains sequenced from a single sample in a study of cytomegalovirus exposure and HLA in healthy donors. The PCR had 60 Vbeta and 13 Jbeta primers. Sequencing used immunoSEQ multiplex PCR; TCRdb keeps in-frame clones, though not all of them. Found here are 200,000 or so clones, over 65% of them singletons; the top ten hold about a sixth. Material for sequencing was PBMCs. The receptor source for this set is a man aged 40-49 years in good health and CMV-seronegative.

This clone was found once. The chain recombines TRBV11-2 with TRBJ2-7; D gene unclear. This CDR3 comprises 13 residues. V lost 2 bases, J lost 6 bases, and 11 bases lay in between. CDR1 is SGHAT, CDR2 FQNNGV, per germline. Here the CDR3 DNA reads TGTGCCAGCAGCTTACAGGAATTGGGCGAGCAGTACTTC. Protein: CASSLQELGEQYF.

The rearrangement joins TRBV9 to TRBJ2-6; D is unresolved. With 0 bases removed from V and 0 bases from J, the gap between germline ends came to 10 bases. The CDR3 totals 17 residues. Per the germline V gene, CDR1 is SGDLS and CDR2 is YYNGEE. In nucleotides, the CDR3 is TGTGCCAGCAGCGTAGAAAAGTCGGTCTCTGGGGCCAACGTCCTGACTTTC. Translation: CASSVEKSVSGANVLTF.

V usage is TRBV6-1 and J usage is TRBJ2-7, with D tentatively TRBD2 (5 bases). Germline assignment: CDR1 MNHNS and CDR2 SASEGT. The CDR3 runs 14 residues. The ends were cut back, 8 bases at V and 0 bases at J, with 14 bases in the middle. The CDR3: CASSLDSRSYEQYF. The CDR3 bases are TGTGCCAGCTCTTTGGACTCCCGCTCCTACGAGCAGTACTTC.

The rearrangement links TRBV14 to TRBJ2-2; 7 bases align to TRBD1. CDR1 SGHDN and CDR2 FVKESK come from the germline V gene. V lost 1 base to trimming and J lost 11 bases; unmatched junction nucleotides: 10. The length of the CDR3 is 15 residues. The CDR3: CASSQASLTGLELFF. CDR3 in DNA: TGTGCCAGCAGCCAAGCTTCTTTGACAGGGCTTGAGCTGTTTTTT.

This rearrangement joins TRBV2 to TRBJ2-1; 10 bases line up with TRBD2. V lost 9 bases to trimming and J lost 0 bases; unmatched junction nucleotides: 14. This CDR3 spans 18 amino acids. Germline loops: CDR1 SNHLY, CDR2 FYNNEI. In DNA form, the CDR3 reads TGTGCCAGTGAGGTGCTAGCGGGAGCCTTAAGCTCCTACAATGAGCAGTTCTTC. Amino acid sequence: CASEVLAGALSSYNEQFF.

The chain links TRBV6-1 to TRBJ2-1; 9 nucleotides agree with TRBD2. The germline V gene has CDR1 MNHNS and CDR2 SASEGT. The CDR3 totals 13 residues. J was trimmed by 6 bases and V by 8 bases; bases with no gene match: 5. CDR3 sequence (DNA): TGTGCCAGCGGAGCGGGAGGTTCCAATGAGCAGTTCTTC. This codes for CASGAGGSNEQFF.

In this sample, this clone turned up a few times. The genes are TRBV4-1 and TRBJ2-1; perhaps TRBD2 as D (6 bases). Germline CDR1 MGHRA, CDR2 YSYEKL. V was shortened by 4 bases and J by 7 bases, with 17 bases between the two germline ends. The CDR3 is 15 amino acids. The chain's CDR3 is CASSPHSGSPNEQFF. The CDR3 DNA follows: TGCGCCAGCAGCCCCCACTCCGGGAGCCCAAATGAGCAGTTCTTC.

The gene calls are TRBV4-2 and TRBJ2-1; the D gene is possibly TRBD2 (6 bases). The CDR3 is 16 amino acids. CDR1 and CDR2 (germline): LGHNA, YNFKEQ. The V and J ends lost 0 bases and 0 bases respectively, with 9 bases between them. The CDR3 spells CASSQDSGHSYNEQFF. DNA of the CDR3: TGTGCCAGCAGCCAAGATAGCGGCCACTCCTACAATGAGCAGTTCTTC.

This rearrangement joins TRBV6-1 to TRBJ2-7; 7 bases map to TRBD2. The junction had 9 bases not matched to a gene; V was cut back by 4 bases and J by 3 bases. There are 15 residues in the CDR3. The germline gives CDR1 MNHNS, CDR2 SASEGT. The CDR3 coding sequence is TGTGCCAGCAGTGGCCCCGGGGAGGGGCACTACGAGCAGTACTTC. It codes for CASSGPGEGHYEQYF.

V and J are TRBV7-9 and TRBJ2-1; 7 positions match TRBD2. Trimming took 10 bases from V and 0 from J; bases not matched to a gene: 6. CDR1 SEHNR and CDR2 FQNEAQ come from the germline V gene (reference sequence). The CDR3 spans 14 residues. The CDR3 here is CATSGGSSYNEQFF. The CDR3 DNA is TGTGCCACTAGCGGAGGTTCCTCCTACAATGAGCAGTTCTTC.

The rearrangement uses TRBV6-6 and TRBJ1-3, with 7 bases aligning to TRBD1. The V segment lost 1 base and the J segment 5 bases; nucleotides outside the gene matches: 5. The CDR3 covers 15 residues. The V gene's germline CDR1 is MNHNY and CDR2 SVGAGI (reference sequence). CDR3 in amino acids: CASSYLSGQRNTIYF. In DNA form, the CDR3 reads TGTGCCAGCAGTTACTTATCGGGACAGAGAAACACCATATATTTT.

This clone is a singleton in its sample. The rearrangement links TRBV28 to TRBJ2-3; 10 bases map to TRBD2. Unmatched junction bases numbered 8, after V lost 4 bases and J lost 4 bases. The CDR3 contains 16 residues. Germline V gene data show CDR1 as MDHEN and CDR2 as SYDVKM. The DNA of the CDR3 is TGTGCCAGCAGTTCCCAGCTAGCGGGGGACCCAGATACGCAGTATTTT. This translates into CASSSQLAGDPDTQYF.

The V and J genes are TRBV20-1 and TRBJ1-1; 8 bases line up with TRBD1. From germline, CDR1 is DFQATT and CDR2 SNEGSKA (reference sequence). The CDR3 extends over 11 amino acids. Trimming at V came to 6 bases and at J to 8 bases, leaving 5 bases not matched to a gene. The CDR3 DNA reads as TGCAGTGCGACTTCAGGGGGCGAAGCTTTCTTT. Its protein is CSATSGGEAFF.